The 17 T cell receptor beta chains below were found in one sample sequenced in a study of shared clonotypes between healthy human individuals. Sequencing used immunoSEQ multiplex PCR; TCRdb keeps in-frame clones, though not all of them. Here the sample spans roughly 170,000 clones, approximately 70% being singletons. The sample consisted of memory CD4+ T cells sorted from blood. Described subset: CD45RA-negative fraction. Every receptor here comes from a man aged 25-45 years in good health.

This chain uses TRBV7-2 with TRBJ2-3; D is possibly TRBD1 or TRBD2 (5 bases each). CDR1 is SGHTA, CDR2 FQGNSA, per germline. V was pared by 2 bases and J by 5 bases, with 11 bases between. There are 14 residues in the CDR3. This chain's CDR3 is CASSLRGVKDTQYF. Written as DNA, the CDR3 is TGTGCCAGCAGCTTAAGAGGGGTTAAAGATACGCAGTATTTT.

This clone was observed a few times. V and J are TRBV10-1 and TRBJ2-5; tentative D call: TRBD2 (6 bases). The CDR3 contains 16 residues. Germline V lookup: CDR1 WNHNN, CDR2 SYGVQD (reference sequence). V was cut by 10 bases and J by 3 bases, with 24 bases left in between. CDR3 sequence reads: CATDGCLAGNKETQYF. The CDR3 nucleotides read TGCGCCACGGACGGCTGCCTGGCGGGAAATAAAGAGACCCAGTACTTC.

This clone was observed once. This chain uses TRBV6-5 with TRBJ1-2; D not certain. The CDR3 contains 12 residues. The germline CDR1 and CDR2 sequences are MNHEY and SVGAGI. The germline V and J ends were trimmed by 1 base and 9 bases, with 9 bases remaining between them. The CDR3 sequence is CASSYLTRSYTF. Written as DNA, the CDR3 is TGTGCCAGCAGTTACTTAACAAGGAGCTACACCTTC.

This clone was picked up one time. The V call is TRBV9, the J call TRBJ2-7, with D uncertain. Germline V gene data show CDR1 as SGDLS and CDR2 as YYNGEE. V was shortened by 0 bases and J by 5 bases, with 9 bases between the two germline ends. The length of the CDR3 is 13 residues. The CDR3 loop is CASSVGVGNEQYF. The CDR3 bases are TGTGCCAGCAGCGTAGGAGTGGGAAACGAGCAGTACTTC.

The table lists this clone with a count of one. The chain carries TRBV19 and TRBJ2-1, with TRBD1 matching 7 bases. V was pared by 5 bases and J by 0 bases, with 4 bases of the junction left unmatched. The germline V gene has CDR1 LNHDA and CDR2 SQIVND (reference sequence). The CDR3 runs to 15 residues. The CDR3 region is CASSLDRSSYNEQFF. Here the CDR3 DNA reads TGTGCCAGTAGTTTGGACAGGAGCTCCTACAATGAGCAGTTCTTC.

The J gene is TRBJ2-2, the V gene TRBV23-1; 8 positions agree with TRBD1. TRBV23-1 is annotated as an ORF whose role is uncertain. This CDR3 has 18 residues. V shed 0 bases and J 1 base; nucleotides not matched to a gene: 7. CDR3 loop: CASSQSVGGQVNTGELFF. Here the CDR3 DNA reads TGCGCCAGCAGTCAATCGGTTGGGGGACAGGTGAACACCGGGGAGCTGTTTTTT.

This clone showed up just once. V usage is TRBV7-9 and J usage is TRBJ2-5, with a weak D call TRBD2 (6 bases). V lost 3 bases and J 4 bases, leaving 15 bases between the germline ends. The germline V gene encodes CDR1 SEHNR and CDR2 FQNEAQ (reference sequence). The CDR3 loop spans 15 amino acids. The CDR3 bases are TGTGCCAGCAGCTTCGCCAGGAGGGGCGGAGAGACCCAGTACTTC. Protein product: CASSFARRGGETQYF.

CDR3 nucleotides: TGTGCCAGCAGCTTAGCCGGCGGGGGGAACACCGGGGAGCTGTTTTTT. Translating gives CASSLAGGGNTGELFF. V and J are TRBV7-9 and TRBJ2-2; 7 nucleotides line up with TRBD2. CDR1 SEHNR and CDR2 FQNEAQ come from the germline V gene (reference sequence). V shed 0 bases, J shed 1 base, and the junction held 2 bases outside the gene matches. The length of the CDR3 is 16 residues. Based on the CDR3 plus reference TRBV7-9 and TRBJ2-2, the full variable domain is DTGVSQNPRHKITKRGQNVTFRCDPISEHNRLYWYRQTLGQGPEFLTYFQNEAQLEKSRLLSDRFSAERPKGSFSTLEIQRTEQGDSAMYLCASSLAGGGNTGELFFGEGSRLTVL.

The rearrangement joins TRBV7-8 to TRBJ2-5; D is unresolved. CDR1 is SGHVS and CDR2 is FQNEAQ in the germline V gene. V shed 6 bases and J shed 10 bases, with 15 bases lying between them. This CDR3 is 12 amino acids long. The CDR3 bases are TGTGCCAGCAGTCATGCCGCCCGGGTCCAGTACTTC. This sequence encodes CASSHAARVQYF.

The chain has TRBV7-6 and TRBJ2-2; 9 positions match TRBD1. CDR3 length: 15 amino acids. V lost 5 bases to trimming and J lost 5 bases; unmatched junction nucleotides: 6. The V gene's germline CDR1 is SGHVS and CDR2 FNYEAQ. CDR3 loop: CASSRGDRETGELFF. CDR3 coding DNA: TGTGCCAGCAGCAGGGGGGACAGGGAAACCGGGGAGCTGTTTTTT.

The rearrangement links TRBV5-1 to TRBJ2-7; 11 bases are shared with TRBD2. The germline V gene encodes CDR1 SGHRS and CDR2 YFSETQ. V was pared by 1 base and J by 2 bases, with 14 bases of the junction left unmatched. The CDR3 runs to 19 residues. The CDR3 DNA sequence: TGCGCCAGCAGCTTGAGGGCCCGACTGACGACTAGCGGGGCCTACGAGCAGTACTTC. Residues: CASSLRARLTTSGAYEQYF.

This clone has only one observation. V and J are TRBV5-8 and TRBJ1-1, with 12 bases identical to TRBD1. With 0 bases clipped from V and 6 bases from J, the junction kept 12 bases outside the gene matches. The germline CDR1 and CDR2 sequences are SGHTS and YDEGEE. The length of the CDR3 is 18 residues. The CDR3 region has the DNA TGTGCCAGCAGCTTGGGGGGACAGGGGGCGTGGGGATACGCTGAAGCTTTCTTT. It yields the protein CASSLGGQGAWGYAEAFF.

As DNA, the CDR3 is TGTGCCAGCAGCGTAGGGACGCTGTCGAACACTGAAGCTTTCTTT. Its translation: CASSVGTLSNTEAFF. The chain is built from TRBV5-4 and TRBJ1-1, with a tentative D call TRBD1 (5 bases). The CDR3 consists of 15 residues. The germline V gene has CDR1 SGHNT and CDR2 YYREEE (reference sequence). The V end was cut by 4 bases, the J end by 1 base, with 14 bases between.

This chain joins TRBV5-4 and TRBJ2-3, with 14 positions matching TRBD2. The trim removed 4 bases at V and 4 bases at J, leaving 5 bases unmatched. There are 16 residues in the CDR3. Germline V gene sequence: CDR1 SGHNT, CDR2 YYREEE (reference sequence). The CDR3 sequence: CASSEGTSGSPDTQYF. DNA for the CDR3: TGTGCCAGCAGCGAAGGGACTAGCGGGAGTCCAGATACGCAGTATTTT.

J is TRBJ1-2 and V is TRBV6-5, with D possibly TRBD1 on 5 matching bases. Per the germline V gene, CDR1 is MNHEY and CDR2 is SVGAGI. The ends were cut back, 2 bases at V and 7 bases at J, with 17 bases in the middle. The CDR3 has 15 residues. CDR3 nucleotides: TGTGCCAGCAGTTACGCGGGCCGTCAGGGCGGTGGCTACACCTTC. Its translation is CASSYAGRQGGGYTF.

The chain is built from TRBV5-1 and TRBJ2-5; D is possibly TRBD1 (6 bases). V was trimmed by 4 bases and J by 1 base, leaving 11 bases between them. This CDR3 region has 14 residues. Germline V CDR1 and CDR2: SGHRS, YFSETQ. The CDR3 reads CASSTGITQETQYF. The CDR3, as DNA: TGCGCCAGCAGCACAGGGATTACCCAAGAGACCCAGTACTTC.

The rearrangement uses TRBV5-1 and TRBJ2-3, with 8 bases identical to TRBD2. The V and J ends lost 4 bases and 6 bases, in that order; junction bases with no gene match: 10. Germline CDR1 reads SGHRS; CDR2 reads YFSETQ. This CDR3 has 15 residues. This CDR3 reads CASSREGSLGDTQYF. In nucleotides, the CDR3 is TGCGCCAGCAGCCGGGAGGGCTCCCTGGGGGATACGCAGTATTTT.